The rows below give T cell receptor beta chains drawn from one sample of a study of human T cells and chemical hapten exposure. TCRdb independently ran MiXCR on the RACE reads; one entry per CDR3 protein. The sample has 300,000 to 450,000 distinct CDR3 sequences; more than 4.5% are singletons. The sequenced sample was whole blood, obtained in connection with sensitization to the hapten diphenylcyclopropenone (DPC). These receptors came from a woman in her forties or fifties with alopecia areata. Some clones in this sample may be carry-over from other donors' samples. Each CDR3 is given with its conserved first and last residue. D genes are given only for firm matches. Clone size is given for some rows only: seen once, a few or many times, or a class if the clone is expanded.

V gene,J gene,clone size,D gene,CDR3 DNA,CDR3 protein
TRBV4-3,TRBJ1-2,few,NA,TGCGCCAGCAGCCAAGAGATCGGCGACTATGGCTACACCTTC,CASSQEIGDYGYTF
TRBV5-1,TRBJ2-4,NA,NA,TGCGCCAGCAGCTTGGTCGCAGATGTAGCCAAAAACATTCAGTACTTC,CASSLVADVAKNIQYF
TRBV6-1,TRBJ2-1,few,TRBD2,TGTGCCAGCAGCCCCCAAGAAATTCTAGCGGGGGGGCCTGGCAATGAGCAGTTCTTC,CASSPQEILAGGPGNEQFF
TRBV28,TRBJ2-7,few,TRBD2,TGTGCCAGCAGTTTACGGGGGAGGGACTACGAGCAGTACTTC,CASSLRGRDYEQYF
TRBV20-1,TRBJ1-1,NA,TRBD1,TGCAGTGCTAAAGGACAGGGGGCCCCGAACACTGAAGCTTTCTTT,CSAKGQGAPNTEAFF
TRBV7-9,TRBJ1-5,few,NA,TGTGCCAGCAGCCAAGCAGACAGTTACAATCAGCCCCAGCATTTT,CASSQADSYNQPQHF
TRBV6-5,TRBJ2-1,many,TRBD2,TGTGCCAGCAGTTACCGGGGCGGGGGATACAATGAGCAGTTCTTC,CASSYRGGGYNEQFF
TRBV7-9,TRBJ2-7,NA,NA,TGTGCCAGCAGCTTAGCCCTCCTGACAGATACCAACTACGAGCAGTACTTC,CASSLALLTDTNYEQYF
TRBV7-2,TRBJ1-1,many,TRBD1,TGTGCCAGCAGCCCGGACAGGGGGCAAGCTTTCTTT,CASSPDRGQAFF
TRBV9,TRBJ2-7,NA,NA,TGTGCCAGCAGCGTAGGCGAGGGGGGCTCCTACGAGCAGTACTTC,CASSVGEGGSYEQYF
TRBV6-2/TRBV6-3,TRBJ1-5,many,TRBD1,TGTGCCAGCAGCTTGGGACAGGGGCGAAATCAGCCCCAGCATTTT,CASSLGQGRNQPQHF
TRBV27,TRBJ1-6,NA,TRBD1,TGTGCCAGCAGTTTATCTTGGACAGGGGACTCACCCCTCCACTTT,CASSLSWTGDSPLHF
TRBV28,TRBJ2-1,NA,NA,TGTGCCAGCAGTTTCCAAGGGACTCGAGGCACCAATGAGCAGTTCTTC,CASSFQGTRGTNEQFF
TRBV18,TRBJ2-1,many,TRBD2,TGTGCCAGCTCACCACCCAGCGGGAGGGATGAGCAGTTCTTC,CASSPPSGRDEQFF
TRBV28,TRBJ1-3,NA,NA,TGTGCCAGCACTGACAGGAGAACAGGAAACACCATATATTTT,CASTDRRTGNTIYF
TRBV10-3,TRBJ1-4,many,NA,TGTGCCATCAGTGAAGAACGGGAGGGAAAACTGTTTTTT,CAISEEREGKLFF
TRBV6-2/TRBV6-3,TRBJ2-1,few,NA,TGTGCCAGCAGCCCCCCTAGAGCGAGGGGGTATAATGAGCAGTTCTTC,CASSPPRARGYNEQFF
TRBV29-1,TRBJ1-5,many,TRBD1,TGCAGCGTTGGGAGACAGGGGAGCAATCAGCCCCAGCATTTT,CSVGRQGSNQPQHF
TRBV25-1,TRBJ2-7,many,NA,TGTGCCAGCAGTGACCTTACCTACGAGCAGTACTTC,CASSDLTYEQYF
TRBV7-9,TRBJ1-1,many,NA,TGTGCCAGCAGCACGACGGGGGCCGGCAACACTGAAGCTTTCTTT,CASSTTGAGNTEAFF